This is a list of T cell receptor beta chains from one sample in a study of spatial heterogeneity in lung cancer. From the 5' RACE reads, TCRdb called clonotypes with MiXCR, one entry per CDR3 protein. The table lists about 47,000 distinct CDR3 sequences, 12% of them singletons, with about 43% in the top ten. This material consisted of PBMCs, taken at surgery. Receptors originate from a female donor with early-stage non-small cell lung cancer. The conserved cysteine and the conserved F or W are not part of the CDR3 here. The order of the fields is V gene, J gene, CDR3 protein.

TRBV6-1	TRBJ1-5	ASSEARQPQH
TRBV7-9	TRBJ2-7	ASSLEGNEQY
TRBV6-5	TRBJ1-1	ASSYGPEAF
TRBV6-1	TRBJ1-2	ASSERRNYGYT
TRBV10-3	TRBJ1-1	AAHGTTDTEAF
TRBV2	TRBJ1-1	ASSVHGLNTEAF
TRBV29-1	TRBJ1-2	SVEAGRDNYGYT
TRBV6-5	TRBJ1-2	ASSYSPRDSNYGDT
TRBV20-1	TRBJ2-5	SARDTRETQY
TRBV14	TRBJ2-3	ASSQLVGGSTDTQY
TRBV5-4	TRBJ1-2	ASSSRTNNYGYT
TRBV29-1	TRBJ2-3	SVNRGADTQY
TRBV7-9	TRBJ2-3	ASSLPGQGADTQY
TRBV6-2/TRBV6-3	TRBJ2-3	ASSYSDEDTQY
TRBV6-1	TRBJ1-4	ASSKTQGLGEKLF
TRBV20-1	TRBJ2-4	SARFRWGGLAKNIQY
TRBV28	TRBJ1-2	ATRRPEDYGYT
TRBV20-1	TRBJ2-2	SARDHQGLAGGGTGELF
TRBV7-2	TRBJ2-2	ASSPPGQGAIPGELF
TRBV28	TRBJ2-7	ASSFGRGLEQY
TRBV7-6	TRBJ1-6	ASSLTEGGGSPLH
TRBV7-2	TRBJ1-4	ASSLSGQNEKLF
TRBV28	TRBJ2-7	ASRGTGGSYEQY
TRBV4-1	TRBJ1-6	ASSQAGLSPLH
TRBV4-3	TRBJ1-1	ASSQDFVGGTEAF
TRBV6-2/TRBV6-3	TRBJ1-1	ASSYSTGRTEAF
TRBV5-5	TRBJ1-5	ASSLAAGRGDQPQH
TRBV10-3	TRBJ1-5	AIGEGMGGGQPQH
TRBV5-4	TRBJ2-2	ASSLVGGTGELF
TRBV6-2/TRBV6-3	TRBJ2-7	ASSYLGASYEQY
TRBV3-1	TRBJ1-2	ASSPLWSYGYT
TRBV12-3/TRBV12-4	TRBJ2-1	ASSLSPGGPDEQF
TRBV5-1	TRBJ2-1	ASTQGQGSYNEQF
TRBV5-4	TRBJ2-7	ASSLAQGDQY
TRBV5-1	TRBJ2-7	ASSLGQGGGEQY
TRBV18	TRBJ1-1	ASSPPRVWDTEAF
TRBV20-1	TRBJ2-1	SARGGLAFDEQF
TRBV5-1	TRBJ2-5	ASSLDAGGRVETQY
TRBV18	TRBJ2-5	ASSRTDQETQY
TRBV12-3/TRBV12-4	TRBJ2-4	ASSNYRQDIQY
TRBV7-9	TRBJ2-7	ASSLDTSSYEQY